Listed below are T cell receptor beta chains from one sample, sequenced in a study of T-cell reconstitution after alpha-beta-depleted transplantation in children. Using its own MiXCR run on the PCR reads, TCRdb lists one record per CDR3 protein. The table lists hundreds of thousands of distinct CDR3 sequences, over 20% of them singletons. The sample was PBMCs, taken before TCRalphabeta/CD19-depleted stem cell transplant. The receptors originated from a girl aged 2 to 9 with Fanconi anemia, due to receive a stem cell transplant. The CDR3 runs from the conserved cysteine through the conserved F or W. The order of the fields is J gene, V gene, clone size, D gene, CDR3 protein, CDR3 DNA. The D gene is left open where the match is weak. The size field is filled for only some rows; it gives once, few, many or a size class.

J gene: TRBJ1-6; V gene: TRBV20-1; clone size: few; D gene: NA; CDR3 protein: CSAKAYSYNSPLHF; CDR3 DNA: TGCAGTGCTAAAGCGTACTCCTATAATTCACCCCTCCACTTT
J gene: TRBJ2-7; V gene: TRBV20-1; clone size: many; D gene: TRBD2; CDR3 protein: CSAAASGSHEQYF; CDR3 DNA: TGCAGTGCTGCGGCTAGCGGGAGCCACGAGCAGTACTTC
J gene: TRBJ2-1; V gene: TRBV29-1; clone size: many; D gene: NA; CDR3 protein: CSVELLPWDEQFF; CDR3 DNA: TGCAGCGTTGAACTTCTCCCCTGGGATGAGCAGTTCTTC
J gene: TRBJ2-1; V gene: TRBV21-1; clone size: once; D gene: NA; CDR3 protein: CASRKNGTVTNEQFF; CDR3 DNA: TGTGCCAGCAGAAAGAATGGGACCGTAACCAATGAGCAGTTCTTC
J gene: TRBJ2-2; V gene: TRBV12-5; clone size: NA; D gene: TRBD2; CDR3 protein: CASGLALSAGRNTGELFF; CDR3 DNA: TGTGCTAGTGGTTTGGCACTATCAGCGGGGAGAAACACCGGGGAGCTGTTTTTT
J gene: TRBJ2-5; V gene: TRBV15; clone size: many; D gene: TRBD2; CDR3 protein: CATSLTSGGYETQYF; CDR3 DNA: TGTGCCACCAGCCTGACTAGCGGGGGGTATGAGACCCAGTACTTC
J gene: TRBJ2-1; V gene: TRBV25-1; clone size: many; D gene: NA; CDR3 protein: CASSEVSGELNYEQFF; CDR3 DNA: TGTGCCAGCAGTGAAGTTTCGGGGGAGCTTAACTATGAGCAGTTCTTC
J gene: TRBJ2-3; V gene: TRBV11-1; clone size: NA; D gene: TRBD2; CDR3 protein: CASSLQLAEDTQYF; CDR3 DNA: TGTGCCAGCAGCTTACAGCTAGCGGAGGATACGCAGTATTTT
J gene: TRBJ1-5; V gene: TRBV30; clone size: many; D gene: NA; CDR3 protein: CAWRPGPSQPQHF; CDR3 DNA: TGTGCCTGGAGACCGGGGCCTAGTCAGCCCCAGCATTTT
J gene: TRBJ2-3; V gene: TRBV5-5; clone size: NA; D gene: NA; CDR3 protein: CASSLSRVSDTQYF; CDR3 DNA: TGTGCCAGCAGCTTGTCGCGGGTTTCAGATACGCAGTATTTT
J gene: TRBJ2-7; V gene: TRBV6-4; clone size: NA; D gene: NA; CDR3 protein: CASSDGDISSYEQYF; CDR3 DNA: TGTGCCAGCAGTGACGGGGACATAAGCTCCTACGAGCAGTACTTC
J gene: TRBJ2-7; V gene: TRBV20-1; clone size: many; D gene: NA; CDR3 protein: CSASNGWRSYEQYF; CDR3 DNA: TGCAGTGCTAGCAATGGGTGGAGGTCTTACGAGCAGTACTTC
J gene: TRBJ2-7; V gene: TRBV28; clone size: NA; D gene: TRBD2; CDR3 protein: CASSWGGSEGLGEQYF; CDR3 DNA: TGTGCCAGCAGTTGGGGAGGGAGTGAGGGCCTAGGTGAGCAGTACTTC
J gene: TRBJ2-3; V gene: TRBV20-1; clone size: NA; D gene: NA; CDR3 protein: CSAYRVESLTDTQYF; CDR3 DNA: TGCAGTGCGTACAGGGTGGAGTCCCTAACAGATACGCAGTATTTT
J gene: TRBJ2-7; V gene: TRBV2; clone size: few; D gene: NA; CDR3 protein: CASTVAGAAYEQYF; CDR3 DNA: TGTGCCAGCACCGTGGCGGGGGCCGCCTACGAGCAGTACTTC
J gene: TRBJ2-7; V gene: TRBV20-1; clone size: NA; D gene: NA; CDR3 protein: CSVRAATYEQYF; CDR3 DNA: TGCAGTGTAAGAGCGGCTACCTACGAGCAGTACTTC
J gene: TRBJ2-2; V gene: TRBV6-2/TRBV6-3; clone size: few; D gene: NA; CDR3 protein: CASRHQGGAGELFF; CDR3 DNA: TGTGCCAGCAGACACCAGGGGGGAGCGGGGGAGCTGTTTTTT
J gene: TRBJ2-1; V gene: TRBV20-1; clone size: many; D gene: TRBD2; CDR3 protein: CSGGGGVNEQFF; CDR3 DNA: TGCAGTGGGGGGGGAGGGGTAAATGAGCAGTTCTTC
J gene: TRBJ2-5; V gene: TRBV7-2; clone size: many; D gene: NA; CDR3 protein: CASSPPGRTQYF; CDR3 DNA: TGTGCCAGCAGCCCTCCAGGGCGAACCCAGTACTTC
J gene: TRBJ2-2; V gene: TRBV24-1; clone size: few; D gene: NA; CDR3 protein: CATSHEGGSGELFF; CDR3 DNA: TGTGCCACCAGCCATGAGGGTGGGTCCGGGGAGCTGTTTTTT
J gene: TRBJ2-1; V gene: TRBV20-1; clone size: NA; D gene: NA; CDR3 protein: CSANRDQYNEQFF; CDR3 DNA: TGCAGTGCTAACCGGGACCAATACAATGAGCAGTTCTTC
J gene: TRBJ2-5; V gene: TRBV10-3; clone size: NA; D gene: TRBD2; CDR3 protein: CAIRVAGEGETQYF; CDR3 DNA: TGTGCCATCAGGGTAGCGGGAGAGGGAGAGACCCAGTACTTC
J gene: TRBJ2-7; V gene: TRBV2; clone size: NA; D gene: NA; CDR3 protein: CASTLQVQIEQYF; CDR3 DNA: TGTGCCAGCACCCTTCAGGTGCAGATCGAGCAGTACTTC
J gene: TRBJ1-5; V gene: TRBV12-3/TRBV12-4; clone size: NA; D gene: NA; CDR3 protein: CASSLRANGQPQHF; CDR3 DNA: TGTGCCAGCAGTTTAAGGGCCAATGGACAGCCCCAGCATTTT
J gene: TRBJ2-1; V gene: TRBV28; clone size: few; D gene: NA; CDR3 protein: CASSFAGLLNNEQFF; CDR3 DNA: TGTGCCAGCAGTTTCGCCGGACTTTTAAACAATGAGCAGTTCTTC
J gene: TRBJ2-2; V gene: TRBV20-1; clone size: NA; D gene: TRBD1; CDR3 protein: CSAQGDRVNTGELFF; CDR3 DNA: TGCAGTGCTCAAGGGGACAGGGTGAACACCGGGGAGCTGTTTTTT
J gene: TRBJ2-2; V gene: TRBV6-4; clone size: NA; D gene: NA; CDR3 protein: CASSDSFPPTGELFF; CDR3 DNA: TGTGCCAGCAGTGACTCTTTTCCCCCCACCGGGGAGCTGTTTTTT
J gene: TRBJ2-3; V gene: TRBV29-1; clone size: NA; D gene: TRBD2; CDR3 protein: CSVDRLAGGSDTQYF; CDR3 DNA: TGCAGCGTTGACAGACTAGCGGGAGGTTCAGATACGCAGTATTTT
J gene: TRBJ2-1; V gene: TRBV6-4; clone size: once; D gene: NA; CDR3 protein: CARPRLEDIDEQFF; CDR3 DNA: TGTGCCAGACCCAGACTAGAAGATATTGATGAGCAGTTCTTC
J gene: TRBJ2-1; V gene: TRBV7-2; clone size: many; D gene: NA; CDR3 protein: CASSLGRGYNEQFF; CDR3 DNA: TGTGCCAGCAGCTTAGGTCGGGGGTACAATGAGCAGTTCTTC
J gene: TRBJ2-7; V gene: TRBV29-1; clone size: few; D gene: TRBD2; CDR3 protein: CSVEDYRTSGSYEQYF; CDR3 DNA: TGCAGCGTTGAAGATTACCGGACTAGCGGGAGCTACGAGCAGTACTTC
J gene: TRBJ2-2; V gene: TRBV27; clone size: NA; D gene: NA; CDR3 protein: CASSLPSGELFF; CDR3 DNA: TGTGCCAGCAGTCTTCCTTCGGGGGAGCTGTTTTTT
J gene: TRBJ2-6; V gene: TRBV29-1; clone size: many; D gene: NA; CDR3 protein: CSVEDSGANVLTF; CDR3 DNA: TGCAGCGTTGAGGATTCTGGGGCCAACGTCCTGACTTTC
J gene: TRBJ1-2; V gene: TRBV6-4; clone size: few; D gene: NA; CDR3 protein: CASSPSLGRGYTF; CDR3 DNA: TGTGCCAGCAGTCCTTCCTTGGGGCGAGGCTACACCTTC
J gene: TRBJ2-1; V gene: TRBV20-1; clone size: many; D gene: TRBD2; CDR3 protein: CSATSGTSGNYNEQFF; CDR3 DNA: TGCAGTGCTACCTCCGGGACTAGCGGGAACTACAATGAGCAGTTCTTC
J gene: TRBJ2-7; V gene: TRBV5-1; clone size: many; D gene: NA; CDR3 protein: CASSLSGLSYEQYF; CDR3 DNA: TGCGCCAGCAGCTTGTCAGGGTTAAGCTACGAGCAGTACTTC
J gene: TRBJ2-3; V gene: TRBV5-1; clone size: many; D gene: NA; CDR3 protein: CASSLADGEDTQYF; CDR3 DNA: TGCGCCAGCAGCTTGGCGGATGGAGAAGATACGCAGTATTTT
J gene: TRBJ2-3; V gene: TRBV7-2; clone size: NA; D gene: TRBD2; CDR3 protein: CASSYSSGAGDTQYF; CDR3 DNA: TGTGCCAGCAGCTACTCTAGCGGGGCCGGGGATACGCAGTATTTT
J gene: TRBJ2-2; V gene: TRBV5-1; clone size: NA; D gene: NA; CDR3 protein: CASSQTVLNTGELFF; CDR3 DNA: TGCGCCAGCAGCCAAACAGTACTGAACACCGGGGAGCTGTTTTTT
J gene: TRBJ2-2; V gene: TRBV12-3/TRBV12-4; clone size: few; D gene: NA; CDR3 protein: CASSPRPDWLFF; CDR3 DNA: TGTGCCAGCAGTCCCCGACCAGATTGGCTGTTTTTT
J gene: TRBJ2-1; V gene: TRBV20-1; clone size: NA; D gene: NA; CDR3 protein: CSAREPVANNEQFF; CDR3 DNA: TGCAGTGCTAGAGAGCCTGTCGCCAACAATGAGCAGTTCTTC
J gene: TRBJ2-5; V gene: TRBV25-1; clone size: many; D gene: TRBD1; CDR3 protein: CASSDWTGETQYF; CDR3 DNA: TGTGCCAGCAGTGATTGGACAGGGGAGACCCAGTACTTC